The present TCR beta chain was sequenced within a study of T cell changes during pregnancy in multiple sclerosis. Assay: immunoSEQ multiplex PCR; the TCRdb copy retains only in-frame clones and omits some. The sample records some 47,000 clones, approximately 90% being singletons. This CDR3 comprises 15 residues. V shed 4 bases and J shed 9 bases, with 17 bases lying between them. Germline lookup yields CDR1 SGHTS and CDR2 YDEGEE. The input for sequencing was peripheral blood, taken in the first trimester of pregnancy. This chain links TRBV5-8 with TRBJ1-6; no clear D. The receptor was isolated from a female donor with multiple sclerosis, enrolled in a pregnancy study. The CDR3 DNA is TGTGCCAGCAGCGAGGAGGGCATCGAAGGTTCACCCCTCCACTTT. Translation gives CASSEEGIEGSPLHF. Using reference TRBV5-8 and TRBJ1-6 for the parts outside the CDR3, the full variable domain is EAGVTQSPTHLIKTRGQQATLRCSPISGHTSVYWYQQALGLGLQFLLWYDEGEERNRGNFPPRFSGRQFPNYSSELNVNALELEDSALYLCASSEEGIEGSPLHFGNGTRLTVT.